The source of this T cell receptor beta chain is a study of regulatory T cells in long-lasting Graves disease. The CDR3 spans 13 residues. J gave up 2 bases and V 4 bases, and 4 bases lay outside the gene matches. CDR1 and CDR2 from the germline V gene are SQVTM and ANQGSEA. This clonotype was seen only a few times. Its target is unknown. The authors built TCR beta libraries using iRepertoire HTBI primers and Arm-PCR of CDR3 regions. TCRdb used MiXCR to reprocess the multiplex PCR reads, holding one entry per CDR3 protein. The sample has 400,000 to 550,000 distinct CDR3 sequences, less than 20% seen once. The time point was: newly diagnosed GD, antithyroid drugs for less than 3 months. Generation of the TCR library employed RNA extracted from PBMCs. EDTA tubes received approximately 10 milliliters of drawn peripheral blood. Study results and limitations: It was in persistent disease that TRBV28, TRBJ1-2 and TRBJ2-5 were favored. Persistent patients had more shared public clonotypes (about 2,800) than new patients (roughly 970).

These same data were also listed under a study on T cells in Graves' hyperthyroidism and ophthalmopathy. That source adds: First-round RT-PCR of the TCR CDR3 relied on the HTBI primer set.

The V gene is TRBV29-1, the J gene TRBJ2-7; 8 bases map to TRBD2. Here the sequenced sample was peripheral blood mononuclear cells (PBMCs), taken at new diagnosis, from a patient treated with antithyroid drugs. The TCR sequence derives from a woman aged 18-29 years with Graves disease. CDR3 loop: CSVVLAEAYEQYF. The CDR3 DNA is TGCAGCGTTGTACTAGCGGAGGCCTACGAGCAGTACTTC.